The 12 T cell receptor beta chains given below trace back to one sample, sequenced in a study of blood T cell repertoires in COVID-19. Using immunoSEQ multiplex PCR, the repertoire was profiled, and TCRdb retains in-frame clones only, with some absent. The sample carries fewer than 300,000 clones, approximately 91% recorded once. Sequences were obtained from peripheral blood. The source of these receptors is a woman aged 25 to 45 with COVID-19, enrolled during active disease.

The CDR3 protein is CASSEAQGWSYEQYF. Written as DNA, the CDR3 is TGTGCCAGCAGTGAAGCGCAGGGGTGGTCCTACGAGCAGTACTTC. This chain uses TRBV6-1 with TRBJ2-7, with D possibly TRBD1 on 6 matching bases. Trimming took off 0 bases at V and 1 base at J, with 10 bases between the two ends. The CDR3 has 15 residues. Germline V CDR1 and CDR2: MNHNS, SASEGT.

This chain connects TRBV28 to TRBJ2-7; 9 bases line up with TRBD1. Germline lookup yields CDR1 MDHEN and CDR2 SYDVKM. Trimming took 6 bases from V and 2 from J; bases not matched to a gene: 5. The length of the CDR3 is 14 residues. CDR3 region: CASSTHRGPYEQYF. For the CDR3, the DNA is TGTGCCAGCAGCACACACAGGGGGCCCTACGAGCAGTACTTC.

V is TRBV6-5 and J is TRBJ1-1; no clear D gene. Germline loops: CDR1 MNHEY, CDR2 SVGAGI. Trimming removed 7 bases at V and 2 bases at J, with 8 bases between. This CDR3 is 12 amino acids long. CDR3 DNA: TGTGCCAGCACGAAGAGAAACACTGAAGCTTTCTTT. Translating it yields CASTKRNTEAFF.

V gene TRBV19 combines with J gene TRBJ1-1, with TRBD1 matching over 7 bases. The CDR3 is made up of 14 amino acids. Germline lookup yields CDR1 LNHDA and CDR2 SQIVND (reference sequence). J gave up 4 bases and V 5 bases, and 7 bases lay outside the gene matches. CDR3 sequence: CASSPLSGGTEAFF. CDR3 coding DNA: TGTGCCAGTAGTCCCCTCTCAGGGGGCACTGAAGCTTTCTTT.

This chain connects TRBV6-6 to TRBJ1-1; D unclear. Germline V lookup: CDR1 MNHNY, CDR2 SVGAGI (reference sequence). V was pared by 5 bases and J by 1 base, with 14 bases between. The CDR3 spans 15 residues. The CDR3 nucleotides are TGTGCCAGCAGTCCCCCCCGGGGAGAGAACACTGAAGCTTTCTTT. Amino acid sequence: CASSPPRGENTEAFF.

This chain uses TRBV5-4 with TRBJ1-5; perhaps TRBD1 as D (5 bases). CDR3 length: 16 residues. The ends were cut back, 4 bases at V and 1 base at J, with 15 bases in the middle. Germline assignment: CDR1 SGHNT and CDR2 YYREEE (reference sequence). The CDR3 is CASSRGGTVSNQPQHF. The CDR3 nucleotides read TGTGCCAGCAGCCGGGGCGGGACGGTGAGCAATCAGCCCCAGCATTTT.

The chain has TRBV29-1 and TRBJ2-1; 12 nucleotides agree with TRBD2. The CDR3 spans 15 residues. Germline V lookup: CDR1 SQVTM, CDR2 ANQGSEA. The J segment lost 9 bases and the V segment lost 3 bases, leaving 9 bases of the junction unmatched. CDR3 region: CSVEPRLAGGTEQFF. The CDR3 region has the DNA TGCAGCGTTGAGCCAAGGCTAGCGGGAGGGACTGAGCAGTTCTTC.

The chain joins TRBV9 to TRBJ2-1; D gene uncertain. In germline, CDR1 is SGDLS, CDR2 YYNGEE. The CDR3 sequence is 16 residues long. V gave up 0 bases and J gave up 0 bases, with 10 bases separating them. Here the CDR3 reads CASSVVPHVSYNEQFF. The DNA for the CDR3 is TGTGCCAGCAGCGTAGTCCCACACGTCTCCTACAATGAGCAGTTCTTC.

The V call is TRBV6-5, the J call TRBJ1-2; TRBD1 aligns across 10 bases. The CDR3 is 14 residues long. Germline lookup yields CDR1 MNHEY and CDR2 SVGAGI. The J segment lost 2 bases and the V segment lost 6 bases, leaving 3 bases of the junction unmatched. CDR3 bases: TGTGCCAGCAGACTGGACAGGGGGAACTATGGCTACACCTTC. Encoded protein: CASRLDRGNYGYTF.

This chain connects TRBV3-1 (or the pseudogene TRBV3-2) to TRBJ2-7; 9 bases are shared with TRBD2. Germline V gives CDR1 LGHDT, CDR2 YNNKEL (reference sequence). V shed 3 bases, J shed 3 bases, and the junction held 6 bases outside the gene matches. CDR3 length equals 15 residues. The CDR3 coding sequence is TGTGCCAGCAGCCACCCGGGACTAGCCTTCTACGAGCAGTACTTC. Translating gives CASSHPGLAFYEQYF.

In DNA form, the CDR3 reads TGTGCCAGTAGTATGGGGACAGGGCGCACCGGGGAGCTGTTTTTT. This gives the protein CASSMGTGRTGELFF. The chain couples TRBV19 to TRBJ2-2, with TRBD1 matching 9 bases. CDR1 and CDR2 (germline): LNHDA, SQIVND (reference sequence). The J segment lost 4 bases and the V segment lost 3 bases, leaving 3 bases of the junction unmatched. CDR3 length equals 15 residues. Full variable domain (rest looked up from reference TRBV19 and TRBJ2-2): DGGITQSPKYLFRKEGQNVTLSCEQNLNHDAMYWYRQDPGQGLRLIYYSQIVNDFQKGDIAEGYSVSREKKESFPLTVTSAQKNPTAFYLCASSMGTGRTGELFFGEGSRLTVL.

This rearrangement joins TRBV7-2 to TRBJ1-2; 8 nucleotides match TRBD1. CDR1 and CDR2 (germline): SGHTA, FQGNSA. Germline trimming cut 3 bases from V and 5 bases from J; bases unmatched to any gene: 11. This CDR3 is 16 amino acids long. CDR3 in amino acids: CASSFNGAGGVYGYTF. CDR3 sequence (DNA): TGTGCCAGCAGCTTTAATGGGGCAGGGGGCGTATATGGCTACACCTTC.